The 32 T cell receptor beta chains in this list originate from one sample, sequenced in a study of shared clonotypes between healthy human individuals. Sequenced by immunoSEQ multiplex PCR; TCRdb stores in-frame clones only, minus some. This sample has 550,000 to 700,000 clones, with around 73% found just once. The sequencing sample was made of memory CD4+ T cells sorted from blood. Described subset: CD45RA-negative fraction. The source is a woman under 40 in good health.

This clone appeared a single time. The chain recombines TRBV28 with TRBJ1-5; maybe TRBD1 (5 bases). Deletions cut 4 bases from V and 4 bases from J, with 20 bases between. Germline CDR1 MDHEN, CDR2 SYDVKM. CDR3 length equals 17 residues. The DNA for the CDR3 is TGTGCCAGCAGTTCGGGGGACGGCCCAAAGGTGAATCAGCCCCAGCATTTT. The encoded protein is CASSSGDGPKVNQPQHF.

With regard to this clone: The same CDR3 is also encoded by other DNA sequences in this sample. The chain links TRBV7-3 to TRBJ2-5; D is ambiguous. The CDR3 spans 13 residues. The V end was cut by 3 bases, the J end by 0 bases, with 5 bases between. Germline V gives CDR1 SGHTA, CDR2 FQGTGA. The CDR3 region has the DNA TGTGCCAGCAGCTTGGGGTACCAAGAGACCCAGTACTTC. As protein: CASSLGYQETQYF. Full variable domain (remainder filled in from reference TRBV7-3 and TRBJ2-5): GAGVSQTPSNKVTEKGKYVELRCDPISGHTALYWYRQSLGQGPEFLIYFQGTGAADDSGLPNDRFFAVRPEGSVSTLKIQRTERGDSAVYLCASSLGYQETQYFGPGTRLLVL.

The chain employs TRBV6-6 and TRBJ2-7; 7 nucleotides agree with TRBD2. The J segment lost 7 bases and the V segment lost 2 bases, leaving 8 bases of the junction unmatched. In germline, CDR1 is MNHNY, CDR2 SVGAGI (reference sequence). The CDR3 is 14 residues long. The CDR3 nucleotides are TGTGCCAGCAGTTACGGGGGAGGGGATCGAGAGCAGTACTTC. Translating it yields CASSYGGGDREQYF.

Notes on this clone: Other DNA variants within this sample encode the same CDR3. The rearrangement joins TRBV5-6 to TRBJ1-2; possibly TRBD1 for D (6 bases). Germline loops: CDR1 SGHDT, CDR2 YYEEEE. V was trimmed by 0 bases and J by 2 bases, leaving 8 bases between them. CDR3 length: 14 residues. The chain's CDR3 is CASSLVGQNYGYTF. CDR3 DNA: TGTGCCAGCAGCTTGGTAGGACAGAACTATGGCTACACCTTC.

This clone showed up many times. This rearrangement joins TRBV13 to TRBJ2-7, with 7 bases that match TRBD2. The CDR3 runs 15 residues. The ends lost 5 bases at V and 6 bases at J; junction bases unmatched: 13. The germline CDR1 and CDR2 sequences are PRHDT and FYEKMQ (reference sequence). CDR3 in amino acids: CASSPGGGLVGEQYF. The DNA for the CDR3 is TGTGCCAGCAGCCCGGGGGGAGGACTAGTTGGCGAGCAGTACTTC.

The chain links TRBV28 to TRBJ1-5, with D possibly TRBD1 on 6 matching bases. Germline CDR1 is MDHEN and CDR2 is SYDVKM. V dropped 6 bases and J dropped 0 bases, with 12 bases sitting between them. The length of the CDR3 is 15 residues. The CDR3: CASRDEDSSNQPQHF. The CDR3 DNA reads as TGTGCCAGCAGGGATGAGGACAGTAGCAATCAGCCCCAGCATTTT.

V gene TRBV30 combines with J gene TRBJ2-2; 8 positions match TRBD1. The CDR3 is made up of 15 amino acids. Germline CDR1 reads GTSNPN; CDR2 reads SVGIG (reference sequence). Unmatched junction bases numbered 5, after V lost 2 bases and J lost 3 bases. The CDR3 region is CAWSLSGGYTGELFF. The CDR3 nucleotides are TGTGCCTGGAGTCTTTCAGGGGGCTACACCGGGGAGCTGTTTTTT.

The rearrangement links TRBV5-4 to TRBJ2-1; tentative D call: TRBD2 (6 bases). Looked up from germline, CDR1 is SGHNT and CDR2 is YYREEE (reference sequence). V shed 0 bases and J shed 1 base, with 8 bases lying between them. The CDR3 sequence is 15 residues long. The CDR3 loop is CASSLDRGSYNEQFF. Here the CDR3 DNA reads TGTGCCAGCAGCTTGGACCGGGGGTCCTACAATGAGCAGTTCTTC.

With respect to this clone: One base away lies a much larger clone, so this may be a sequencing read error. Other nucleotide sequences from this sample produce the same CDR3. The CDR3 protein is CASRRDFSSYEQYF. In nucleotides, the CDR3 is TGTGCCAGCAGAAGGGACTTCAGCTCCTACGAGCAGTACTTC. The rearrangement uses TRBV6-5 and TRBJ2-7; D is possibly TRBD2 (6 bases). This CDR3 contains 14 residues. Germline CDR1 reads MNHEY; CDR2 reads SVGAGI. Trimming removed 6 bases at V and 0 bases at J, with 12 bases between.

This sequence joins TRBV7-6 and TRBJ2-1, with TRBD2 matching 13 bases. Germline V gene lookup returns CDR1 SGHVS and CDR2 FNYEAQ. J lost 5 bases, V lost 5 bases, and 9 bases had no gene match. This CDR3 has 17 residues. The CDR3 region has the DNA TGTGCCAGCAGCGAGCGGACTAGCGGGAGTTGGAACAATGAGCAGTTCTTC. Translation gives CASSERTSGSWNNEQFF.

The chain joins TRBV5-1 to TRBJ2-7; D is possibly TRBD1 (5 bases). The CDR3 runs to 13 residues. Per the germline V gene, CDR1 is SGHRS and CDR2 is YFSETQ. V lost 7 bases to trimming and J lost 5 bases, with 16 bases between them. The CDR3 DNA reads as TGCGCCAGCCGAATGAAGGGGATTGACGAGCAGTACTTC. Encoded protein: CASRMKGIDEQYF.

CDR3 sequence reads: CASSRGHQNTEAFF. CDR3 coding DNA: TGTGCCAGCAGTAGGGGACACCAGAACACTGAAGCTTTCTTT. The chain recombines TRBV27 with TRBJ1-1; D perhaps matches TRBD1 (6 bases). Per the germline V gene, CDR1 is MNHEY and CDR2 is SMNVEV (reference sequence). The CDR3 extends over 14 amino acids. Trimming cost V 5 bases and J 1 base, with 11 bases left between them.

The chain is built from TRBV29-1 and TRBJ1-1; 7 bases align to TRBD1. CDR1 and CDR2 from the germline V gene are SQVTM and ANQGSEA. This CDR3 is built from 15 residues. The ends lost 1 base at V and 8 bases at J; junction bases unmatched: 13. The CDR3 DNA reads TGCAGCGTTGAAGGAGAGGTGGGGAGGGGGCAGGAAGCTTTCTTT. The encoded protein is CSVEGEVGRGQEAFF.

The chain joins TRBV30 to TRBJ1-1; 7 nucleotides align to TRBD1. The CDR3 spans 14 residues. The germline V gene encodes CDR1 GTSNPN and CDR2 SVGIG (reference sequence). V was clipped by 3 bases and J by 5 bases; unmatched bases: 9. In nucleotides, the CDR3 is TGTGCCTGGAGCAGGGGGAGTACACAGACTGAAGCTTTCTTT. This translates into CAWSRGSTQTEAFF.

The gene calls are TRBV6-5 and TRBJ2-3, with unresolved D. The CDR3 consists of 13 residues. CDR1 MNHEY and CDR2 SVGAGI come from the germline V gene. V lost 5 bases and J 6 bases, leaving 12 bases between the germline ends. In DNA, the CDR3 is TGTGCCAGCAGTGCTTTTTGGGCGGATACGCAGTATTTT. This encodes CASSAFWADTQYF.

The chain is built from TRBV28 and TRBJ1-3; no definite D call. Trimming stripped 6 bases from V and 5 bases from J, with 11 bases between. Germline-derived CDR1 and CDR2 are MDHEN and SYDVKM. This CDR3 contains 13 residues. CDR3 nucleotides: TGTGCCAGCAGCTGGGTCACCAGAAACACCATATATTTT. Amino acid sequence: CASSWVTRNTIYF.

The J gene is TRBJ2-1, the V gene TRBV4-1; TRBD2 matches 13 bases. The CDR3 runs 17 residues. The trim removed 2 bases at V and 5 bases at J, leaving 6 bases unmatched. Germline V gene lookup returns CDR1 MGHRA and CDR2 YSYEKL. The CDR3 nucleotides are TGCGCCAGCAGCCAACCCACGACTAGCGGGAGGAACAATGAGCAGTTCTTC. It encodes CASSQPTTSGRNNEQFF.

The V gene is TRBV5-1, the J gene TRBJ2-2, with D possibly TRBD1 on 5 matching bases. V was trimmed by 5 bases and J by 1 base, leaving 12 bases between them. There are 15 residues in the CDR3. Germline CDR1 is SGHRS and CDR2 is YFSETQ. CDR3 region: CASSFYTGNTGELFF. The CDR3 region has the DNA TGCGCCAGCAGTTTTTATACAGGGAACACCGGGGAGCTGTTTTTT.

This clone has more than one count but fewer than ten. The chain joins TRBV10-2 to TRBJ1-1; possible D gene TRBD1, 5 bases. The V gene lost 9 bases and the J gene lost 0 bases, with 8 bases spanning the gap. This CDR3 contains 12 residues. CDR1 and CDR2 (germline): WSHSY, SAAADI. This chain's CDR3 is CASGHLNTEAFF. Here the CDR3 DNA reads TGCGCCAGTGGACATCTGAACACTGAAGCTTTCTTT.

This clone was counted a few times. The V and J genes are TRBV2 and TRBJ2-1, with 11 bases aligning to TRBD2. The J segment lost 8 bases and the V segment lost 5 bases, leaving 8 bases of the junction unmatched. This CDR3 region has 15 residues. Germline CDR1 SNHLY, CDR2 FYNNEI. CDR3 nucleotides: TGTGCCAGCAGTCCCCGGACTAGCGGGTTCGATGAGCAGTTCTTC. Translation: CASSPRTSGFDEQFF.

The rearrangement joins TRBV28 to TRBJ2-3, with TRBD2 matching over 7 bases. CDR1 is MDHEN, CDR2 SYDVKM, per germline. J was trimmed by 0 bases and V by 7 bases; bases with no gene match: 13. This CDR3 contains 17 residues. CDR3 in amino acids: CASTILGEGRSTDTQYF. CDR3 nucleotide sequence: TGTGCCAGCACCATTTTGGGGGAGGGCCGGAGCACAGATACGCAGTATTTT.

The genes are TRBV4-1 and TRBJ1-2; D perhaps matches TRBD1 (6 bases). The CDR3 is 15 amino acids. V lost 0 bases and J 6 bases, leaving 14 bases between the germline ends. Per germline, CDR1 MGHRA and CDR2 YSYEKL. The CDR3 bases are TGCGCCAGCAGCCAAGACGCGGGGGCCCGCCATGGCTACACCTTC. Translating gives CASSQDAGARHGYTF.

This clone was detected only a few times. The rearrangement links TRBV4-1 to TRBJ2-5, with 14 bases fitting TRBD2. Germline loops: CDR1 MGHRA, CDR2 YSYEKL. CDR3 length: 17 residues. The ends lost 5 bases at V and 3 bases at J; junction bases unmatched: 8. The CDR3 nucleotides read TGCGCCAGCAGCTTGGGACTAGCGGGAGTGGGTGAAGAGACCCAGTACTTC. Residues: CASSLGLAGVGEETQYF.

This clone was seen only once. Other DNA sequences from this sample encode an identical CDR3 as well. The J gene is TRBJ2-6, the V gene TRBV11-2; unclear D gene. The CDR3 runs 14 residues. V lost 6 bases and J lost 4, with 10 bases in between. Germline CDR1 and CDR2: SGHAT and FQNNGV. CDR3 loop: CASSFGSGANVLTF. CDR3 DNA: TGTGCCAGCAGTTTCGGAAGCGGGGCCAACGTCCTGACTTTC.

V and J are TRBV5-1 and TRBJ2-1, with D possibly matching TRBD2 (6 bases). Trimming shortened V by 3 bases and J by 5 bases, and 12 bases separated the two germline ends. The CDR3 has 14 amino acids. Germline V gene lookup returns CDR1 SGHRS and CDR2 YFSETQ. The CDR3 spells CASSSDYANNEQFF. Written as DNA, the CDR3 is TGCGCCAGCAGCTCGGACTATGCCAACAATGAGCAGTTCTTC.

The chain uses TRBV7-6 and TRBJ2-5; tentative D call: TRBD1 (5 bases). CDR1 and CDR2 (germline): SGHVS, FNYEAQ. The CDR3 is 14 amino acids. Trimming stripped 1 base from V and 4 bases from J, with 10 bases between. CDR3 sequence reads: CASSLGAGLETQYF. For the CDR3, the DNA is TGTGCCAGCAGCTTAGGGGCAGGGTTAGAGACCCAGTACTTC.

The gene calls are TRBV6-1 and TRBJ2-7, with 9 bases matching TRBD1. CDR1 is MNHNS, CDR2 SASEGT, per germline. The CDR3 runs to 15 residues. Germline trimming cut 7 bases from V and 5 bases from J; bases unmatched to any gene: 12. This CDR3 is CASTSGTGFRHEQYF. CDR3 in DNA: TGTGCCAGCACCTCCGGGACAGGGTTCAGACACGAGCAGTACTTC.

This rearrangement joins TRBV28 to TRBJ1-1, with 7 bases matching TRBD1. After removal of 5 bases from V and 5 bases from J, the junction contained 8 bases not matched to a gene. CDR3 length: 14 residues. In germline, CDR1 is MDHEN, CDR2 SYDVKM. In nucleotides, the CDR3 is TGTGCCAGCAGTATCGGGGACAGACAAACTGAAGCTTTCTTT. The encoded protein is CASSIGDRQTEAFF.

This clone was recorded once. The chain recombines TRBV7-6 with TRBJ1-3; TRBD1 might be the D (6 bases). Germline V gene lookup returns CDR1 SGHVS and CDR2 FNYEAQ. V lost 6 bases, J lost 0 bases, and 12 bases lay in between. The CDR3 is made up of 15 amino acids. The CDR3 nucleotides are TGTGCCAGCAGAAAAGGGGGGGGCTCTGGAAACACCATATATTTT. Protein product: CASRKGGGSGNTIYF.

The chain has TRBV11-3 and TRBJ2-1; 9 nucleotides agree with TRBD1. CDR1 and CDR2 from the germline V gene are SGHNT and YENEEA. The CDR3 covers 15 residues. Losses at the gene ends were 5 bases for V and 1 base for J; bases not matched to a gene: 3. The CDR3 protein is CASSTGGQSYNEQFF. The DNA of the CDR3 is TGTGCCAGCAGCACAGGGGGCCAGTCCTACAATGAGCAGTTCTTC.

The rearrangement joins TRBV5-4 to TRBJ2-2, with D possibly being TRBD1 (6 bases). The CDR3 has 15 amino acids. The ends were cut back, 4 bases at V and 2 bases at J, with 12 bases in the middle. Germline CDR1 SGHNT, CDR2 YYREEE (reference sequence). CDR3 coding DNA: TGTGCCAGCAGCGTCCGGGACAAAAACACCGGGGAGCTGTTTTTT. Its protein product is CASSVRDKNTGELFF.

CDR3 sequence (DNA): TGCAGCGTTGGGGACAGCTACAATGAGCAGTTCTTC. Translating it yields CSVGDSYNEQFF. The genes are TRBV29-1 and TRBJ2-1; 7 nucleotides align to TRBD1. The CDR3 consists of 12 residues. In germline, CDR1 is SQVTM, CDR2 ANQGSEA. V dropped 4 bases and J dropped 3; count of bases not matched to a gene: 0.